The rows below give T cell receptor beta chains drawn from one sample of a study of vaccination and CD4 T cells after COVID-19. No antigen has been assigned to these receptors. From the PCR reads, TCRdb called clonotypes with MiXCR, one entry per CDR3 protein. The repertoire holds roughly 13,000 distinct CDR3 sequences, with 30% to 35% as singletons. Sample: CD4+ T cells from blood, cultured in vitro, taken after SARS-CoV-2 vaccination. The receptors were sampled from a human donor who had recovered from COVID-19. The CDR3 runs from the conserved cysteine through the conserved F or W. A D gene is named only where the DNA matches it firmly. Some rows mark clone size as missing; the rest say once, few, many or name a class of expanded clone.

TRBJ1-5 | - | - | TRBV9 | CASSAPGVLQPQHF | TGTGCCAGCAGCGCCCCGGGGGTCCTTCAGCCCCAGCATTTT
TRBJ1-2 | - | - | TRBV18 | CASSHAQGLEWNGYTF | TGTGCCAGCTCACACGCCCAGGGTCTGGAATGGAATGGCTACACCTTC
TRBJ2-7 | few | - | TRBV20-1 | CSATPPSGSDEQYF | TGCAGTGCTACCCCACCCTCGGGGAGCGACGAGCAGTACTTC
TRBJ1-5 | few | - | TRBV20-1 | CSASPGQGAGQPQHF | TGCAGTGCTAGTCCCGGGCAGGGCGCGGGTCAGCCCCAGCATTTT
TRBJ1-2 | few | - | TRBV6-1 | CASRDSPGVGGYTF | TGTGCCAGCAGAGATTCTCCAGGGGTAGGTGGCTACACCTTC
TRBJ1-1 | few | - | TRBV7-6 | CASSLSGLLGNTEAFF | TGTGCCAGCAGCTTATCCGGCCTCCTCGGGAACACTGAAGCTTTCTTT
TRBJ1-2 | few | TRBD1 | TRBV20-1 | CSARDSPGQGAGGYTF | TGCAGTGCTAGAGACTCCCCGGGACAGGGGGCCGGTGGCTACACCTTC
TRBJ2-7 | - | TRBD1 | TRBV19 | CASRPTGGGEQYF | TGTGCCAGTAGGCCGACAGGGGGCGGAGAGCAGTACTTC
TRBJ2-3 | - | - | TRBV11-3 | CASSLTGLGTDTQYF | TGTGCCAGCAGCCTCACAGGGCTAGGCACAGATACGCAGTATTTT
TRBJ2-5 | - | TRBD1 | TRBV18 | CASSPKQGFSFVETQYF | TGTGCCAGCTCACCGAAACAGGGGTTTTCGTTCGTTGAGACCCAGTACTTC
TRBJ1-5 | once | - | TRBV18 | CASSQNRDQPQHF | TGTGCCAGCTCCCAAAACCGGGACCAGCCCCAGCATTTT
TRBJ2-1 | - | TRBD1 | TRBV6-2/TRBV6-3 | CASTQMWDRGGLRSYNEQFF | TGTGCCAGCACCCAGATGTGGGACAGGGGAGGACTGAGGTCCTACAATGAGCAGTTCTTC
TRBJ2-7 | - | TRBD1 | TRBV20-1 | CSAQSGTGAYEQYF | TGCAGTGCTCAGTCCGGGACAGGGGCGTACGAGCAGTACTTC
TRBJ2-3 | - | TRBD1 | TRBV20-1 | CSAAKGALLADTQYF | TGCAGTGCTGCCAAGGGGGCGTTATTGGCAGATACGCAGTATTTT
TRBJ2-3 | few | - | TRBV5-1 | CASSFQLVGTDTQYF | TGCGCCAGCAGCTTCCAACTCGTAGGTACAGATACGCAGTATTTT
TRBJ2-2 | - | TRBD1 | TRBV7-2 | CASSLGGTGRTGELFF | TGTGCCAGCAGCTTAGGCGGGACAGGGCGCACCGGGGAGCTGTTTTTT
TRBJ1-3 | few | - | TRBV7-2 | CASSFGGSGNTIYF | TGTGCCAGCAGCTTTGGGGGTTCTGGAAACACCATATATTTT
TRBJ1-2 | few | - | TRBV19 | CANKGGVGVDGYTF | TGTGCCAATAAGGGAGGGGTAGGAGTAGATGGCTACACCTTC
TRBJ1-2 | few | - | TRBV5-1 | CASSSTPTANYGYTF | TGCGCCAGCAGCTCGACACCCACGGCTAACTATGGCTACACCTTC
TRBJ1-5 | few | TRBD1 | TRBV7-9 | CASSSGTGGINQPQHF | TGTGCCAGCAGCTCAGGGACAGGGGGTATCAATCAGCCCCAGCATTTT
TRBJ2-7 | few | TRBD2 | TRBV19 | CASSARLAGGPFPSYEQYF | TGTGCCAGTAGTGCTAGACTAGCGGGAGGGCCTTTCCCAAGCTACGAGCAGTACTTC
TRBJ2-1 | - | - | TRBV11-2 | CASSAHNVNEQFF | TGTGCCAGCAGCGCCCACAACGTAAATGAGCAGTTCTTC
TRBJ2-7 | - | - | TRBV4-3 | CASSSKLDRPYEQYF | TGCGCCAGCAGCTCCAAACTCGACCGCCCCTACGAGCAGTACTTC
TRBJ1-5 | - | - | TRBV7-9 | CASSLSGGQPQHF | TGTGCCAGCAGCCTGTCGGGAGGTCAGCCCCAGCATTTT
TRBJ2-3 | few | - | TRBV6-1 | CASSDPGLPSDTQYF | TGTGCCAGCAGCGACCCAGGGTTGCCTTCAGATACGCAGTATTTT
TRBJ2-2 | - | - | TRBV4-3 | CASSQDSPPPVAPVNTGELFF | TGCGCCAGCAGCCAAGATTCCCCCCCCCCCGTAGCGCCAGTAAACACCGGGGAGCTGTTTTTT
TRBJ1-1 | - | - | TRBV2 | CASSEEIYSEAFF | TGTGCCAGCAGTGAAGAAATTTATAGTGAAGCTTTCTTT
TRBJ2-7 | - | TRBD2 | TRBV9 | CASSVGLAGIYEQYF | TGTGCCAGCAGCGTAGGCCTAGCGGGAATCTACGAGCAGTACTTC
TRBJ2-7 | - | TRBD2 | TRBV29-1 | CSVEDRAVAGVNEQYF | TGCAGCGTTGAAGATCGGGCGGTAGCGGGAGTAAACGAGCAGTACTTC
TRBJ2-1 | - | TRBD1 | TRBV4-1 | CASSQVLSSTGTGATFGQFF | TGCGCCAGCAGCCAAGTTTTATCCTCAACTGGGACAGGGGCCACTTTTGGGCAGTTCTTC
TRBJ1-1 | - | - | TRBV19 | CASSTTGTEAFF | TGTGCCAGTAGTACAACAGGAACTGAAGCTTTCTTT
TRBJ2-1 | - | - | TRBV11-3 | CASSATSGSVYNEQFF | TGTGCCAGCAGCGCAACCAGCGGATCGGTTTACAATGAGCAGTTCTTC
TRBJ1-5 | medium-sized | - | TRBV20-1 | CSVGRSNQPQHF | TGCAGTGTAGGGAGAAGCAATCAGCCCCAGCATTTT
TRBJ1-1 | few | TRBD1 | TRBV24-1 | CATRTSKWDRPFF | TGTGCCACCAGAACTTCGAAATGGGACAGACCTTTCTTT
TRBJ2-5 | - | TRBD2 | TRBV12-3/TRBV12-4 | CASSPTLAGWETQYF | TGTGCCAGCAGTCCCACATTAGCGGGCTGGGAGACCCAGTACTTC
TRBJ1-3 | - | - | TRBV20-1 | CSAMAVSGNTIYF | TGCAGTGCTATGGCGGTCTCTGGAAACACCATATATTTT